These 15 T cell receptor beta chains originate from one sample sequenced in a study of T cell responses to AZD1222 COVID-19 vaccine. The protocol was immunoSEQ multiplex PCR, while the TCRdb copy is restricted to in-frame clones and leaves out a portion. Of roughly 77,000 clones in the sample, roughly 90% were seen once. The source material was peripheral blood, sampled on day 0 of AZD1222 vaccination. Every receptor here comes from an adult in good health.

The CDR3 here is CASSESASYNEQFF. The CDR3 DNA follows: TGCGCCAGCAGTGAGTCAGCCTCCTACAATGAGCAGTTCTTC. The chain joins TRBV10-1 to TRBJ2-1; D gene uncertain. V was cut by 0 bases and J by 0 bases, with 3 bases left in between. The CDR3 runs 14 residues. The V gene's germline CDR1 is WNHNN and CDR2 SYGVQD (reference sequence).

In this sample, this clone turned up once. This rearrangement joins TRBV2 to TRBJ2-4; 7 nucleotides align to TRBD2. Per germline, CDR1 SNHLY and CDR2 FYNNEI. J was trimmed by 15 bases and V by 7 bases; bases with no gene match: 15. This CDR3 has 13 amino acids. This chain's CDR3 is CASTPWVWTRLYF. The CDR3 DNA is TGTGCCAGCACTCCCTGGGTATGGACTAGGCTGTACTTC.

The chain is built from TRBV24-1 and TRBJ2-4; unclear D gene. This CDR3 spans 14 amino acids. CDR1 is KGHDR, CDR2 SFDVKD, per germline. V lost 4 bases to trimming and J lost 2 bases, with 8 bases between them. Here the CDR3 DNA reads TGTGCCACCAGTGAGGCAGCTTCCAAAAACATTCAGTACTTC. Protein sequence: CATSEAASKNIQYF.

This chain joins TRBV5-1 and TRBJ2-3; 8 nucleotides line up with TRBD2. Per germline, CDR1 SGHRS and CDR2 YFSETQ. The CDR3 extends over 17 amino acids. V was pared by 1 base and J by 10 bases, with 17 bases of the junction left unmatched. In DNA, the CDR3 is TGCGCCAGCAGCTTGAGGTCAGGACTAGCCCGTCCAGAGTCGCAGTATTTT. The encoded protein is CASSLRSGLARPESQYF. The full variable domain, in which reference TRBV5-1 and TRBJ2-3 provide the parts outside the CDR3, is KAGVTQTPRYLIKTRGQQVTLSCSPISGHRSVSWYQQTPGQGLQFLFEYFSETQRNKGNFPGRFSGRQFSNSRSEMNVSTLELGDSALYLCASSLRSGLARPESQYFGPGTRLTVL.

The chain recombines TRBV7-9 with TRBJ2-2; 7 bases are a match to TRBD1. J lost 4 bases, V lost 0 bases, and 8 bases had no gene match. Germline values: CDR1 SEHNR, CDR2 FQNEAQ (reference sequence). The CDR3 totals 17 residues. The CDR3 sequence is CASSLAEARGRTGELFF. CDR3 nucleotide sequence: TGTGCCAGCAGCTTAGCGGAGGCAAGGGGGCGCACCGGGGAGCTGTTTTTT.

The rearrangement uses TRBV19 and TRBJ2-1; possible D gene TRBD1, 6 bases. Germline CDR1 reads LNHDA; CDR2 reads SQIVND (reference sequence). This CDR3 is 15 amino acids long. Trimming removed 8 bases from V and 4 bases from J, with 18 bases in between. As DNA, the CDR3 is TGTGCCAGTGCCTGGTCCAGGGGCAGTTACAATGAGCAGTTCTTC. The encoded protein is CASAWSRGSYNEQFF.

The chain employs TRBV5-6 and TRBJ2-7; 8 nucleotides match TRBD1. Germline CDR1 and CDR2: SGHDT and YYEEEE. The CDR3 is 17 residues long. V trimming: 2 bases; J trimming: 0 bases; junction bases outside the gene matches: 10. The CDR3 bases are TGTGCCAGCAGCTTCCCGACCGGGGACAGGAGCTCCTACGAGCAGTACTTC. This translates into CASSFPTGDRSSYEQYF.

The rearrangement links TRBV5-1 to TRBJ1-1, with no clear D. The CDR3 is 14 amino acids. Germline V gives CDR1 SGHRS, CDR2 YFSETQ. V lost 0 bases and J lost 2, with 8 bases in between. CDR3 sequence reads: CASSLAGTNTEAFF. DNA for the CDR3: TGCGCCAGCAGCTTGGCCGGAACTAACACTGAAGCTTTCTTT.

The chain is built from TRBV7-9 and TRBJ2-6, with no clear D. Trimming pared 1 base from V and 0 bases from J, leaving 4 bases between. The CDR3 length is 15 residues. Germline assignment: CDR1 SEHNR and CDR2 FQNEAQ (reference sequence). CDR3 amino acids: CASSLDNSGANVLTF. DNA for the CDR3: TGTGCCAGCAGCTTAGATAACTCTGGGGCCAACGTCCTGACTTTC.

V gene TRBV4-3 combines with J gene TRBJ1-2; 7 bases match TRBD1. The CDR3 consists of 14 residues. Germline V CDR1 and CDR2: LGHNA, YSLEER. Trimming at V came to 2 bases and at J to 5 bases, leaving 5 bases not matched to a gene. The DNA for the CDR3 is TGCGCCAGCAGCCAAAGACAGGGAGGATATGGCTACACCTTC. This gives the protein CASSQRQGGYGYTF.

The sample holds one count of this clone. The chain recombines TRBV5-6 with TRBJ1-1; 7 bases fit TRBD1. The length of the CDR3 is 16 residues. V was clipped by 0 bases and J by 1 base; unmatched bases: 6. From germline, CDR1 is SGHDT and CDR2 YYEEEE. The CDR3 here is CASSLATGAPNTEAFF. CDR3 nucleotide sequence: TGTGCCAGCAGCTTGGCAACAGGGGCTCCGAACACTGAAGCTTTCTTT. Looking up the rest from reference TRBV5-6 and TRBJ1-1 gives the full variable domain: DAGVTQSPTHLIKTRGQQVTLRCSPKSGHDTVSWYQQALGQGPQFIFQYYEEEERQRGNFPDRFSGHQFPNYSSELNVNALLLGDSALYLCASSLATGAPNTEAFFGQGTRLTVV.

V and J are TRBV4-3 and TRBJ2-2; a weak D match, TRBD1 (5 bases). Trimming removed 0 bases at V and 1 base at J, with 15 bases between. In germline, CDR1 is LGHNA, CDR2 YSLEER. This CDR3 is built from 18 residues. The CDR3 sequence: CASSQEAVGQGNTGELFF. CDR3 sequence (DNA): TGCGCCAGCAGCCAAGAGGCGGTTGGGCAGGGGAACACCGGGGAGCTGTTTTTT.

This clone was counted a single time. The CDR3 loop is CASSFSGSGANVLTF. The DNA for the CDR3 is TGTGCCAGCAGCTTTAGCGGTTCTGGGGCCAACGTCCTGACTTTC. V and J are TRBV7-9 and TRBJ2-6; tentatively, D is TRBD2 (6 bases). This CDR3 region has 15 residues. Trimming removed 3 bases from V and 1 base from J, with 7 bases in between. Germline CDR1 SEHNR, CDR2 FQNEAQ (reference sequence).

This chain uses TRBV7-2 with TRBJ2-4, with unresolved D. Looked up from germline, CDR1 is SGHTA and CDR2 is FQGNSA. This CDR3 is built from 13 residues. The V end was cut by 0 bases, the J end by 7 bases, with 7 bases between. CDR3 sequence reads: CASSLAGLNIQYF. Here the CDR3 DNA reads TGTGCCAGCAGCTTAGCCGGTTTGAACATTCAGTACTTC. Filled out from reference TRBV7-2 and TRBJ2-4, the complete variable domain reads GAGVSQSPSNKVTEKGKDVELRCDPISGHTALYWYRQSLGQGLEFLIYFQGNSAPDKSGLPSDRFSAERTGGSVSTLTIQRTQQEDSAVYLCASSLAGLNIQYFGAGTRLSVL.

The chain employs TRBV5-1 and TRBJ2-1; TRBD1 might be the D (5 bases). Germline CDR1 and CDR2: SGHRS and YFSETQ. Between the trimmed V and J ends, which lost 0 bases and 6 bases, there was a span of 13 bases. The CDR3 totals 15 residues. In DNA form, the CDR3 reads TGCGCCAGCAGCTTGGGCCAGGGCTTGGGCAATGAGCAGTTCTTC. Translating it yields CASSLGQGLGNEQFF.